This T cell receptor (beta chain) comes out of a study of T-cell memory formation after mild COVID-19. Looking at the study overall: TCR clusters were largely donor specific. Study-level points and caveats: Pre-infection memory held some responding clones, suggesting pre-existing cross-reactive T cells responded. The study found balanced CD4/CD8 in clones contracting day 15 to 85 and a CD4+ lean in later expanders.

This clonotype was recorded at least ten times. Its antigen is undetermined. One end of the junction is discordant with germline, which a read error may explain. TCRdb re-called the 5' RACE reads through MiXCR, storing one row per CDR3 protein. The top ten clones hold around 12% of a sample with hundreds of thousands of distinct CDR3 sequences, approximately 19% of them seen once. Sequencing input: PBMCs or a T cell subset sorted from them (not recorded which). This sequence originates from an adult woman who had mild COVID-19 (a few samples of this study predate the infection). Cell type and time point are not known.

DNA of the CDR3: TGCGCCAGCAGCCCGTCGGGACAGGGTTCGTACGAGCAGTACTTC. It is translated as CASSPSGQGSYEQYF. The chain is built from TRBV18 and TRBJ2-7; 9 bases are a match to TRBD1. CDR1 KGHSH and CDR2 LQKENI come from the germline V gene. CDR3 length equals 15 residues.